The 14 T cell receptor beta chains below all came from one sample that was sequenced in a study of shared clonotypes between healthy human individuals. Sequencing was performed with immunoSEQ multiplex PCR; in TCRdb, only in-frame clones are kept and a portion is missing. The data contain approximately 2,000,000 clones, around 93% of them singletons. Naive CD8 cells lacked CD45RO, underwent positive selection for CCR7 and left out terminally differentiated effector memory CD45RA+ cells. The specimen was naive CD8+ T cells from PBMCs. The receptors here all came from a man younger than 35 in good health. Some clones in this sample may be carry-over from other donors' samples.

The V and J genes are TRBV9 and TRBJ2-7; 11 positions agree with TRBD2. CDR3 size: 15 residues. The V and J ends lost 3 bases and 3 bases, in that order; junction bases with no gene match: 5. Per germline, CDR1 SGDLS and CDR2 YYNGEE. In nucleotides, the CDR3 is TGTGCCAGCAGCGAGGGGACTAGCGGTTACTACGAGCAGTACTTC. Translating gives CASSEGTSGYYEQYF.

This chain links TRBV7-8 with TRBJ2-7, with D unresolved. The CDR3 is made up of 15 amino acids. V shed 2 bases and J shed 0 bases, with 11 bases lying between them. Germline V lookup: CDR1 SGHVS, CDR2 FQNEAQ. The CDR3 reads CASSLSTASSYEQYF. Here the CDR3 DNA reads TGTGCCAGCAGCTTATCTACAGCGAGCTCCTACGAGCAGTACTTC.

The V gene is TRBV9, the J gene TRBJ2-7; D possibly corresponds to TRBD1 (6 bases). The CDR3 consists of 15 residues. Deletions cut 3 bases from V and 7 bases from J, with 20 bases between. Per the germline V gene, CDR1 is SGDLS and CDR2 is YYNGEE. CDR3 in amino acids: CASSEYRDTPQEQYF. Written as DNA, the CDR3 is TGTGCCAGCAGCGAATATCGGGACACCCCTCAGGAGCAGTACTTC.

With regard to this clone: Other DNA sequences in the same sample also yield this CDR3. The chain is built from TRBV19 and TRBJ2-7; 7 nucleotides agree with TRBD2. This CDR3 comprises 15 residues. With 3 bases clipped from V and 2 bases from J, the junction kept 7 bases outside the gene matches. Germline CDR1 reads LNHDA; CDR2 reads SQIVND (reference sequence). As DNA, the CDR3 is TGTGCCAGTAGTATTAGAGGACTAGGGGCCTACGAGCAGTACTTC. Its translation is CASSIRGLGAYEQYF.

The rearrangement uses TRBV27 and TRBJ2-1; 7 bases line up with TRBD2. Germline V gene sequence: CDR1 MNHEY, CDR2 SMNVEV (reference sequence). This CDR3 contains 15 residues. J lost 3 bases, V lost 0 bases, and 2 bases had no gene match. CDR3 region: CASSLSSSGYNEQFF. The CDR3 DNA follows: TGTGCCAGCAGTTTATCGTCTAGCGGCTACAATGAGCAGTTCTTC.

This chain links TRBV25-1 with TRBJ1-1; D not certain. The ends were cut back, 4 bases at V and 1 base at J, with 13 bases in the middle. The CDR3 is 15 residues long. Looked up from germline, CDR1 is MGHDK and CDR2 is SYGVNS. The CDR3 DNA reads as TGTGCCAGCAGTGTCGCGGGGATGGCGAACACTGAAGCTTTCTTT. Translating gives CASSVAGMANTEAFF. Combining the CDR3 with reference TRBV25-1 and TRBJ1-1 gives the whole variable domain EADIYQTPRYLVIGTGKKITLECSQTMGHDKMYWYQQDPGMELHLIHYSYGVNSTEKGDLSSESTVSRIRTEHFPLTLESARPSHTSQYLCASSVAGMANTEAFFGQGTRLTVV.

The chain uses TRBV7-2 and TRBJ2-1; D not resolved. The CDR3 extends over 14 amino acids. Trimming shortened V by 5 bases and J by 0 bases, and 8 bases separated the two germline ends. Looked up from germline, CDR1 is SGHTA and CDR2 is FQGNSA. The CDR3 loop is CASSPRRSYNEQFF. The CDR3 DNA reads TGTGCCAGCAGCCCGCGTCGCTCCTACAATGAGCAGTTCTTC.

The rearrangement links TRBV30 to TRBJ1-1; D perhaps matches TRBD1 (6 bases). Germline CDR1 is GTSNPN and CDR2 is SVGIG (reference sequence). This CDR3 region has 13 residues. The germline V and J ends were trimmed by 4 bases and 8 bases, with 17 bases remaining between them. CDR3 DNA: TGTGCCTGGACGGATACAGGGCCCGAGGAAGCTTTCTTT. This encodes CAWTDTGPEEAFF.

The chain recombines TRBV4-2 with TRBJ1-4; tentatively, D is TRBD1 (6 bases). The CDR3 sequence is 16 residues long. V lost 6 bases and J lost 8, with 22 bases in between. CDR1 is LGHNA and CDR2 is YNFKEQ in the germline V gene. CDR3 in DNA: TGTGCCAGCAGGCCTCTACCTGGGGGCGCGTGGGAAAAACTGTTTTTT. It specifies CASRPLPGGAWEKLFF.

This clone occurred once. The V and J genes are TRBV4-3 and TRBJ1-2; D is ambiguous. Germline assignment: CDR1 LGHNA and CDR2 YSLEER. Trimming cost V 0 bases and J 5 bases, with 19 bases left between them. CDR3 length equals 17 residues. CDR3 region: CASSQDLEEERLYGYTF. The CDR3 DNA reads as TGCGCCAGCAGCCAAGATCTCGAGGAGGAGAGACTTTATGGCTACACCTTC.

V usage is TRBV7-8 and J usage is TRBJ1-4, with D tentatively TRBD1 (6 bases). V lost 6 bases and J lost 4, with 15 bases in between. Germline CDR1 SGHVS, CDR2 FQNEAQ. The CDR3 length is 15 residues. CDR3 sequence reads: CASSFEDRNNEKLFF. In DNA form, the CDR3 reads TGTGCCAGCAGTTTTGAGGACAGAAATAATGAAAAACTGTTTTTT.

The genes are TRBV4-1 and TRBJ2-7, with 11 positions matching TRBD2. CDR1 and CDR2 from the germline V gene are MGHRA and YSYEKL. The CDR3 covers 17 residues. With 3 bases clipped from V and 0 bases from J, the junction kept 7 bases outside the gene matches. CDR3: CASSHIVAGGPSYEQYF. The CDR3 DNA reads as TGCGCCAGCAGCCACATAGTAGCGGGAGGGCCCTCCTACGAGCAGTACTTC.

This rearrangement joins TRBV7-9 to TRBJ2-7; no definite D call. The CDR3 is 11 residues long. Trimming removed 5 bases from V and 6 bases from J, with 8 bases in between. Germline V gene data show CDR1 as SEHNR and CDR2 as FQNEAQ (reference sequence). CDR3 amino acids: CASSASGEQYF. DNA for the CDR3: TGTGCCAGCAGCGCTTCGGGCGAGCAGTACTTC.

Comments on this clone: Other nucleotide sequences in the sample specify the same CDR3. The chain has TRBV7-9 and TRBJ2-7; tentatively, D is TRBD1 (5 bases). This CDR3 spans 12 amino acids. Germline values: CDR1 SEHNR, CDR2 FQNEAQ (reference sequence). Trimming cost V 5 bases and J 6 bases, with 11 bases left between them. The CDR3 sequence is CASSLGLGEQYF. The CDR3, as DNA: TGTGCCAGCAGCCTGGGGCTAGGCGAGCAGTACTTC. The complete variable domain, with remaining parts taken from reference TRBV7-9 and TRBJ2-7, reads DTGVSQNPRHKITKRGQNVTFRCDPISEHNRLYWYRQTLGQGPEFLTYFQNEAQLEKSRLLSDRFSAERPKGSFSTLEIQRTEQGDSAMYLCASSLGLGEQYFGPGTRLTVT.